This is a list of T cell receptor beta chains from one sample in a study of T-cell memory formation after mild COVID-19. MiXCR, applied by TCRdb to the 5' RACE reads, yields one record per CDR3 protein. The data hold 150,000 to 200,000 distinct CDR3 sequences, with 14% observed a single time. The sequenced sample was PBMCs or a T cell subset sorted from them (not recorded which). The source of these receptors is an adult woman who had mild COVID-19 (a few samples of this study predate the infection). Cell type and time point are not known. Each CDR3 is given with its conserved first and last residue.

CDR3 protein: CASSRAALHQETQYF
V gene: TRBV2
J gene: TRBJ2-5

CDR3 protein: CASSRTGLAAEQFF
V gene: TRBV4-3
J gene: TRBJ2-1

CDR3 protein: CASSSEGRGLYEQYF
V gene: TRBV5-1
J gene: TRBJ2-7

CDR3 protein: CSASDRGYSALHF
V gene: TRBV20-1
J gene: TRBJ1-6

CDR3 protein: CASSLVYTEAFF
V gene: TRBV28
J gene: TRBJ1-1

CDR3 protein: CASSLERGGSYEQYF
V gene: TRBV7-6
J gene: TRBJ2-7

CDR3 protein: CATSEEGFGYTF
V gene: TRBV24-1
J gene: TRBJ1-2

CDR3 protein: CASSLGLAGVVKTQYF
V gene: TRBV11-2
J gene: TRBJ2-5

CDR3 protein: CASRDSGRETQYF
V gene: TRBV19
J gene: TRBJ2-5

CDR3 protein: CASSPGTGPNYGYTF
V gene: TRBV7-8
J gene: TRBJ1-2

CDR3 protein: CASSLSVVGTSGETQYF
V gene: TRBV18
J gene: TRBJ2-5

CDR3 protein: CSAPGRYGYTF
V gene: TRBV20-1
J gene: TRBJ1-2

CDR3 protein: CASSLGRPINEQYF
V gene: TRBV5-1
J gene: TRBJ2-7

CDR3 protein: CASREGPGADTQYF
V gene: TRBV6-5
J gene: TRBJ2-3

CDR3 protein: CATSDSQGDTGELFF
V gene: TRBV24-1
J gene: TRBJ2-2

CDR3 protein: CASSESGRPPEQYF
V gene: TRBV12-3/TRBV12-4
J gene: TRBJ2-7

CDR3 protein: CASSQRRVPNTEAFF
V gene: TRBV3-1
J gene: TRBJ1-1

CDR3 protein: CSVEEVTGELFF
V gene: TRBV29-1
J gene: TRBJ2-2